This T cell receptor (beta chain) is drawn from a study of response to subunit inactivated influenza vaccine. The CDR3 contains 12 residues. Germline V gene data show CDR1 as KGHSH and CDR2 as LQKENI. V dropped 0 bases and J dropped 4 bases, with 3 bases sitting between them. With regard to this clonotype: Its antigen is undetermined.

TCRdb redid the calling of the RT-PCR reads with MiXCR, one entry per CDR3 protein. The repertoire holds about 190,000 distinct CDR3 sequences, with about 15% as singletons. Study-wide findings and caveats: Researchers suggested that each seasonal influenza vaccination recruits few new T cells.

Material: CD8+ T cells sorted from PBMCs, obtained 5 days after vaccination. This TCR was recovered from a man in his fifties or sixties who received an inactivated influenza vaccine. The genes are TRBV18 and TRBJ2-5; D call uncertain. CDR3 DNA sequence: TGTGCCAGCTCACCACCTGGAGAGACCCAGTACTTC. It is translated as CASSPPGETQYF.